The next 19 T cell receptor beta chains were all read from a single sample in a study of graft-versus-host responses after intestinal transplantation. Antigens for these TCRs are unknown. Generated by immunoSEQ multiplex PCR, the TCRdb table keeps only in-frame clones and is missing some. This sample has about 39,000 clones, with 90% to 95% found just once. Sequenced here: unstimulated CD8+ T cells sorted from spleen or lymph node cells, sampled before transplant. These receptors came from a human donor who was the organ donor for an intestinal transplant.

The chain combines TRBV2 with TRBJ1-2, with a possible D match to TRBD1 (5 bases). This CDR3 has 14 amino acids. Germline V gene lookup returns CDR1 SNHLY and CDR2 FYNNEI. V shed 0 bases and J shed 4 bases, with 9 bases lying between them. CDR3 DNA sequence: TGTGCCAGCAGTGAAGCAGGGGATAGCTATGGCTACACCTTC. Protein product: CASSEAGDSYGYTF. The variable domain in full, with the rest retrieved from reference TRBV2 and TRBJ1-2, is EPEVTQTPSHQVTQMGQEVILRCVPISNHLYFYWYRQILGQKVEFLVSFYNNEISEKSEIFDDQFSVERPDGSNFTLKIRSTKLEDSAMYFCASSEAGDSYGYTFGSGTRLTVV.

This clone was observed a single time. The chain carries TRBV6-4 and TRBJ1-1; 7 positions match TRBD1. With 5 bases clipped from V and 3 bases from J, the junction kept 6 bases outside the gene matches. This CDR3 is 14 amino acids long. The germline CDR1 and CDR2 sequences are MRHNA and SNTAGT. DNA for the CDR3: TGTGCCAGCAGTTACAGGGGAACGGACACTGAAGCTTTCTTT. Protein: CASSYRGTDTEAFF.

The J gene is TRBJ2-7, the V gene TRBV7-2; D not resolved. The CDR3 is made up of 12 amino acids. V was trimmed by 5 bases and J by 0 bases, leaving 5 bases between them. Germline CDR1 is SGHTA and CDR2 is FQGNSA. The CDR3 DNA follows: TGTGCCAGCAGCCTAAACTCCTACGAGCAGTACTTC. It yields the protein CASSLNSYEQYF.

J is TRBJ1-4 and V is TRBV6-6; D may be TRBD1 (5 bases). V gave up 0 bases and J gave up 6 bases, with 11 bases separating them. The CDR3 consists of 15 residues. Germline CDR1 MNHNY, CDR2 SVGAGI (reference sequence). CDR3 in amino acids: CASSYSPGKDEKLFF. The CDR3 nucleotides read TGTGCCAGCAGTTACTCACCAGGGAAAGATGAAAAACTGTTTTTT.

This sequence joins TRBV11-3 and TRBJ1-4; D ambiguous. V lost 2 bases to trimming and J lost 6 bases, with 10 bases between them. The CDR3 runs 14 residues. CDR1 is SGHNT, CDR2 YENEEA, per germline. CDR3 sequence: CASSLLGPHEKLFF. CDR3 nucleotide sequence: TGTGCCAGCAGCTTACTCGGACCCCATGAAAAACTGTTTTTT.

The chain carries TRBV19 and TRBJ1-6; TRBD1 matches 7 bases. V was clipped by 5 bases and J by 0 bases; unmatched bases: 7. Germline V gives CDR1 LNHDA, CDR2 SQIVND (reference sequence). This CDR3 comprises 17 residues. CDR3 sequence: CASSPRGQSSYNSPLHF. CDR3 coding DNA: TGTGCCAGTAGTCCAAGGGGGCAGAGCTCCTATAATTCACCCCTCCACTTT.

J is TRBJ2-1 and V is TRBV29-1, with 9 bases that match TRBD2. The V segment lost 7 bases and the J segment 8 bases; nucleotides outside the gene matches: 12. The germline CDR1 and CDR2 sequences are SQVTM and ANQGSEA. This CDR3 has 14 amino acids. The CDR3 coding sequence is TGCAGCGCCTCACATAGCGGGGGCGCTTATGAGCAGTTCTTC. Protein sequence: CSASHSGGAYEQFF.

In nucleotides, the CDR3 is TGTGCCAGCAGTCCGCAGCGGGGGGTGCCCAAAAACATTCAGTACTTC. Its protein product is CASSPQRGVPKNIQYF. The rearrangement joins TRBV7-6 to TRBJ2-4, with 9 bases identical to TRBD2. V dropped 6 bases and J dropped 2; count of bases not matched to a gene: 8. The CDR3 has 16 amino acids. Germline CDR1 SGHVS, CDR2 FNYEAQ.

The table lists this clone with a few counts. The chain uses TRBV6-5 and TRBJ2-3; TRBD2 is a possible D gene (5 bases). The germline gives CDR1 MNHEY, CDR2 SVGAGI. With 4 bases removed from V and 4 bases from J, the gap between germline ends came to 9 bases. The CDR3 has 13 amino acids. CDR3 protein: CASSSSSPDTQYF. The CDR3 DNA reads TGTGCCAGCAGTTCCTCTAGCCCAGATACGCAGTATTTT.

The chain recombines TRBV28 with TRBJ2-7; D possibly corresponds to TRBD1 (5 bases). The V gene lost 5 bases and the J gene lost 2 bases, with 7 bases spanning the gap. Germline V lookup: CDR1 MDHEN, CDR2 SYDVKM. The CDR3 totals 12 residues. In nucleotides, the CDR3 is TGTGCCAGCAGTCCCAGGGCCTACGAGCAGTACTTC. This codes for CASSPRAYEQYF.

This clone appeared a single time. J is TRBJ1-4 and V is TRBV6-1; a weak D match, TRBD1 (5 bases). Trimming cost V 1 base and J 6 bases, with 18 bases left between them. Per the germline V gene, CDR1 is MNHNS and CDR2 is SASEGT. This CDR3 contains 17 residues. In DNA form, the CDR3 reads TGTGCCAGCAGTGAAGAGGGGCGGGGTTCTTTGGATGAAAAACTGTTTTTT. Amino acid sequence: CASSEEGRGSLDEKLFF.

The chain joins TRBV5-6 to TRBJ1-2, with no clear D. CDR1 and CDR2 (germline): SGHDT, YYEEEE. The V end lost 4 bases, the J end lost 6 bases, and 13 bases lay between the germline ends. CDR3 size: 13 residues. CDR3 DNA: TGTGCCAGCAGCGACGCGTCTGTAAATGGCTACACCTTC. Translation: CASSDASVNGYTF. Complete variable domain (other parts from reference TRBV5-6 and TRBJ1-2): DAGVTQSPTHLIKTRGQQVTLRCSPKSGHDTVSWYQQALGQGPQFIFQYYEEEERQRGNFPDRFSGHQFPNYSSELNVNALLLGDSALYLCASSDASVNGYTFGSGTRLTVV.

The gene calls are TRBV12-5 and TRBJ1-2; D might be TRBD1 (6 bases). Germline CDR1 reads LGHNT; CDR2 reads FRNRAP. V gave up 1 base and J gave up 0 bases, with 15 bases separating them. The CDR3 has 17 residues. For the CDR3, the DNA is TGTGCTAGTGGTTTGGAACAGACAGGACCAACTAACTATGGCTACACCTTC. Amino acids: CASGLEQTGPTNYGYTF.

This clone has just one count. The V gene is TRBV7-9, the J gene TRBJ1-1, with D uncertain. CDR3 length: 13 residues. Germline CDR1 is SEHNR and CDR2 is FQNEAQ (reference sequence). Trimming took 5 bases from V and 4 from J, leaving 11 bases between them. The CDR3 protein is CASSQPRFTEAFF. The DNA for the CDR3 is TGTGCCAGCAGCCAGCCCCGATTCACTGAAGCTTTCTTT.

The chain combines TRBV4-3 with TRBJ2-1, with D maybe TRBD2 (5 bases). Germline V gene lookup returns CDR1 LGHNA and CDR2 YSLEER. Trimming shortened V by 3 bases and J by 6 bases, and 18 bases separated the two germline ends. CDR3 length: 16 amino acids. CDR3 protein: CASSHPFTSRLNEQFF. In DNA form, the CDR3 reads TGCGCCAGCAGCCACCCCTTTACTAGTCGGCTCAATGAGCAGTTCTTC.

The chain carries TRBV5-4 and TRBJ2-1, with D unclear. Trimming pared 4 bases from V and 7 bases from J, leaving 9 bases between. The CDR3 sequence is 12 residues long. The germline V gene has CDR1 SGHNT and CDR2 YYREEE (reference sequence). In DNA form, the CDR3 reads TGTGCCAGCAGCCAGGTCGGGAATGAGCAGTTCTTC. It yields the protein CASSQVGNEQFF. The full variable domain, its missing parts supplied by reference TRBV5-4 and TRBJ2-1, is ETGVTQSPTHLIKTRGQQVTLRCSSQSGHNTVSWYQQALGQGPQFIFQYYREEENGRGNFPPRFSGLQFPNYSSELNVNALELDDSALYLCASSQVGNEQFFGPGTRLTVL.

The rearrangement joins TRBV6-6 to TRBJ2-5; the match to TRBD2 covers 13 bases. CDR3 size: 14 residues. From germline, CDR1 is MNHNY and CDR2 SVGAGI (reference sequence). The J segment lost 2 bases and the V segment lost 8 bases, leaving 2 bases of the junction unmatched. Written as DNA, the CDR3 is TGTGCCAGCGCGACTAGCGGGGGGCAAGAGACCCAGTACTTC. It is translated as CASATSGGQETQYF.

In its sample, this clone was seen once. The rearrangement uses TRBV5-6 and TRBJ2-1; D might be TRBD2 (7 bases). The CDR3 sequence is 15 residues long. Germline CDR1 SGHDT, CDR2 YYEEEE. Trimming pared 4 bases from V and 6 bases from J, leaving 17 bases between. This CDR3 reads CASSPVGGGLNEQFF. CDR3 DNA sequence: TGTGCCAGCAGCCCGGTAGGGGGGGGCCTCAATGAGCAGTTCTTC.

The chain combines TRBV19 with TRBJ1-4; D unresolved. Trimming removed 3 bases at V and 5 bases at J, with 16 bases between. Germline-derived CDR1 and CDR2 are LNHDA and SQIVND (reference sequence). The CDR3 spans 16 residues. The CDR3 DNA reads TGTGCCAGTAGTATCGGTATGGGCAGTCTGAATGAAAAACTGTTTTTT. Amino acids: CASSIGMGSLNEKLFF.